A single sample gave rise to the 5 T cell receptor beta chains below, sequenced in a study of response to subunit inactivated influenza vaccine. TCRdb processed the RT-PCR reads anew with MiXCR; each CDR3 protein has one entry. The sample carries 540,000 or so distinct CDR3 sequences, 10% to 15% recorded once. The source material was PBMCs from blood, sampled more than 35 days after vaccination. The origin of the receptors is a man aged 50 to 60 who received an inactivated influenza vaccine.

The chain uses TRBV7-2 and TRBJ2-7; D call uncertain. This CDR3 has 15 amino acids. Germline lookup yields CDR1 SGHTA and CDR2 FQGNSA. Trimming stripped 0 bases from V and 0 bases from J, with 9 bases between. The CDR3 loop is CASSLAEISSYEQYF. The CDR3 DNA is TGTGCCAGCAGCTTAGCGGAGATAAGCTCCTACGAGCAGTACTTC.

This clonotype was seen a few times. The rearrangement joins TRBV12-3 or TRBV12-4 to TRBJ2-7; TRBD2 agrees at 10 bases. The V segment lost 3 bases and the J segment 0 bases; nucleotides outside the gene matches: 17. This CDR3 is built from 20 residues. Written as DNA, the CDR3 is TGTGCCAGCAGTTTTAATCGGCTAGCGGGAGTCATAAGCCTCTCCTACGAGCAGTACTTC. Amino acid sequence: CASSFNRLAGVISLSYEQYF.

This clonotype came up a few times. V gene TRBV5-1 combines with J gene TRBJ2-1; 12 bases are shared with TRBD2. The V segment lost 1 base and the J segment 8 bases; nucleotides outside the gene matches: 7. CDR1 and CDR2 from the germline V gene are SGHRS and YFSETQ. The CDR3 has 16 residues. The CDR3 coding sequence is TGCGCCAGCAGCTTGAAGCTACTAGCGGGGGGAGATGAGCAGTTCTTC. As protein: CASSLKLLAGGDEQFF.

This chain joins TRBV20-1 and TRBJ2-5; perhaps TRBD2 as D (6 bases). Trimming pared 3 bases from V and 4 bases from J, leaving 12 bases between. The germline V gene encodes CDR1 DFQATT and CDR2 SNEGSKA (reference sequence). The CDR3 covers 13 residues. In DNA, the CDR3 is TGCAGTGCTAGTGGACTAATGGGAGAGACCCAGTACTTC. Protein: CSASGLMGETQYF.

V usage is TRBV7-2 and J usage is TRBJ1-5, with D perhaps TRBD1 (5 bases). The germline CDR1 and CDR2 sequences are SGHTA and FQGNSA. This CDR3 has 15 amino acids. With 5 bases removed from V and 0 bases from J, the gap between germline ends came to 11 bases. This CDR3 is CASSTGFSSNQPQHF. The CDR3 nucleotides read TGTGCCAGCAGCACAGGTTTTTCTAGCAATCAGCCCCAGCATTTT.